The TCR beta chain described here comes from a study of lymphopenia after photon versus proton radiotherapy. The protocol was immunoSEQ multiplex PCR, while the TCRdb copy is restricted to in-frame clones and leaves out a portion. Seen here are approximately 24,000 clones, about 88% observed once, and the top ten hold under 0.9%. V shed 1 base, J shed 9 bases, and the junction held 5 bases outside the gene matches. Germline CDR1 is LNHDA and CDR2 is SQIVND (reference sequence). The CDR3 runs 15 residues. Notes on this clone: Its antigen remains unknown. This sample also contains other DNA sequences that code for the same CDR3.

Study-wide points: Better survival with proton therapy was suggested as possible, not demonstrated. After lymphocyte nadir, photon-treated repertoires showed oligoclonal expansion, especially CD8+ Temra. Larger post-nadir TCR diversity loss correlated inversely with survival in deceased patients. Proton therapy kept repertoires fairly stable, unlike photons, which gained effector/memory cells.

The sequence came from a woman aged 45-60 years with cholangiocarcinoma. The chain employs TRBV19 and TRBJ2-1, with 11 bases identical to TRBD2. The specimen comprised peripheral blood, sampled from a patient treated with photon-based radiotherapy. CDR3 sequence reads: CASSIGSGGAAEQFF. CDR3 coding DNA: TGTGCCAGTAGTATAGGTAGCGGGGGGGCTGCTGAGCAGTTCTTC.